The entry that follows covers one T cell receptor beta chain sequence. The sample originates from a study of blood T cell repertoires in COVID-19. Study in general: In each case, the material was cDNA or gDNA derived from T cells, B-cell-depleted T cells, or PBMCs.

Authors' analysis steps: Amplification with reference gene primers provided the estimates of nucleated cell counts. Assay used: immunoSEQ multiplex PCR; TCRdb lists only in-frame clones, some missing. That table furnishes V, J and clone size, whereas the DNA furnished D and trimming. Here the sample spans about 200,000 clones, approximately 89% being singletons. Germline V gene data show CDR1 as SNHLY and CDR2 as FYNNEI. Trimming left V 2 bases short and J 1 base short, with 12 bases between. This CDR3 contains 16 residues. Allocation to cohorts depended on clinical history reported by the participants.

The chain combines TRBV2 with TRBJ1-5; the D gene is possibly TRBD1 (6 bases). Input material: PBMCs or T cells enriched from blood (not recorded which). This receptor was identified in a woman in her twenties or thirties with acute COVID-19. The DNA for the CDR3 is TGTGCCAGCAGTGAAACGGGGGGGCAGAGCAATCAGCCCCAGCATTTT. Translated, it gives CASSETGGQSNQPQHF.